The sequence of this T cell receptor beta chain was determined in a study of graft-versus-host responses after intestinal transplantation. Findings and caveats of the study: Ileal or blood samples showed some GvH clones first, and such clones were also found in recipient marrow.

The germline gives CDR1 SGHDT, CDR2 YYEEEE. This CDR3 is 13 amino acids long. J lost 8 bases, V lost 7 bases, and 11 bases had no gene match. This clone was picked up a small number of times. Its antigen is currently unknown. Sequencing used immunoSEQ multiplex PCR; TCRdb keeps in-frame clones, though not all of them. The table shows roughly 120,000 clones, with around nine tenths occurring only once. The receptor was isolated from a human donor who received an intestinal transplant. The chain recombines TRBV5-6 with TRBJ1-2; 7 bases are shared with TRBD1. Source: unstimulated CD4+ T cells sorted from spleen or lymph node cells, taken before intestinal transplant. The chain's CDR3 is CASRPDRVQGYTF. In DNA form, the CDR3 reads TGTGCCAGCCGACCCGACAGGGTGCAAGGCTACACCTTC.